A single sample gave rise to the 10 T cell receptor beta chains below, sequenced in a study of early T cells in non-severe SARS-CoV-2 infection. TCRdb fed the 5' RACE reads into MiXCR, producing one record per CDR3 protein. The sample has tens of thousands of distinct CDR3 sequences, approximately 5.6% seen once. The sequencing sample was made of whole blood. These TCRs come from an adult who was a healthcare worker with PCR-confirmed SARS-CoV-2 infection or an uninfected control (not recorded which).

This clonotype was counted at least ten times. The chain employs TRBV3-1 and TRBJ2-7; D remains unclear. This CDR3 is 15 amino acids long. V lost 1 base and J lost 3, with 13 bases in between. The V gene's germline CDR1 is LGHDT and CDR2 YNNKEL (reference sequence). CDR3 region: CASSQVASMGYEQYF. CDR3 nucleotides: TGTGCCAGCAGCCAAGTGGCATCGATGGGCTACGAGCAGTACTTC.

The CDR3 is CASSELLGTESYEQYF. As DNA, the CDR3 is TGTGCCAGCAGTGAATTACTCGGGACTGAATCCTACGAGCAGTACTTC. J is TRBJ2-7 and V is TRBV25-1; TRBD2 might be the D (6 bases). This CDR3 has 16 amino acids. Deletions cut 1 base from V and 1 base from J, with 14 bases between. Germline values: CDR1 MGHDK, CDR2 SYGVNS.

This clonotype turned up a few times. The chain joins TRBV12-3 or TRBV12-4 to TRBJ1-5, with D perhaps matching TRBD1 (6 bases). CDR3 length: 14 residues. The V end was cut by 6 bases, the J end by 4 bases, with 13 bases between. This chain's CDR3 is CASRTGQKNQPQHF. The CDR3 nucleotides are TGTGCCAGCAGGACCGGACAGAAGAATCAGCCCCAGCATTTT.

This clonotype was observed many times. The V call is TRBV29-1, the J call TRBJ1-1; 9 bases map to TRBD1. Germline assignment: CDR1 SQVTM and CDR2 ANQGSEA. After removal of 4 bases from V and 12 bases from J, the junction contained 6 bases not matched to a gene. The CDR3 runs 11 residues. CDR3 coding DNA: TGCAGCGTTGCTTTGGGACAGGGAACTTTCTTT. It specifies CSVALGQGTFF.

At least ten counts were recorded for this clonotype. The DNA for the CDR3 is TGTGCCAGCAGCCCCCCGACTAGCGGGGCCTACAATGAGCAGTTCTTC. This encodes CASSPPTSGAYNEQFF. The V and J genes are TRBV5-4 and TRBJ2-1; TRBD2 aligns across 11 bases. The length of the CDR3 is 16 residues. After removal of 4 bases from V and 2 bases from J, the junction contained 5 bases not matched to a gene. The germline gives CDR1 SGHNT, CDR2 YYREEE (reference sequence). Supplemented by reference TRBV5-4 and TRBJ2-1, the full variable domain reads ETGVTQSPTHLIKTRGQQVTLRCSSQSGHNTVSWYQQALGQGPQFIFQYYREEENGRGNFPPRFSGLQFPNYSSELNVNALELDDSALYLCASSPPTSGAYNEQFFGPGTRLTVL.

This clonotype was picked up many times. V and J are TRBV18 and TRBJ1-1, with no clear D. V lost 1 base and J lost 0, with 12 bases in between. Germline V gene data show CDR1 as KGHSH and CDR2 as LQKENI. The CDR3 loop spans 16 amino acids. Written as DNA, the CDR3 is TGTGCCAGCTCACCACAACGTATGAGTCTGAACACTGAAGCTTTCTTT. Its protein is CASSPQRMSLNTEAFF. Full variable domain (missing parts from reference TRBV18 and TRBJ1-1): NAGVMQNPRHLVRRRGQEARLRCSPMKGHSHVYWYRQLPEEGLKFMVYLQKENIIDESGMPKERFSAEFPKEGPSILRIQQVVRGDSAAYFCASSPQRMSLNTEAFFGQGTRLTVV.

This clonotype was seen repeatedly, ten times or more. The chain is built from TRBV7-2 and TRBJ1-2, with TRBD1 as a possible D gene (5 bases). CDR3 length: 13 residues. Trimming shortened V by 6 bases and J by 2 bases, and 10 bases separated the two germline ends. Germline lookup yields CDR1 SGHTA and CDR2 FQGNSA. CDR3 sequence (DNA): TGTGCCAGCAGTTTCCCAGGGAACTATGGCTACACCTTC. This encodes CASSFPGNYGYTF.

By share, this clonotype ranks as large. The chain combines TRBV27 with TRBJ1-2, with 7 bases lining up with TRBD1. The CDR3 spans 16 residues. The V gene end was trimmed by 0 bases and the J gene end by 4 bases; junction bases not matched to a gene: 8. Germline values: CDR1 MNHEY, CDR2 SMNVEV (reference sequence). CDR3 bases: TGTGCCAGCAGTTTATCCCCCTCGACAGGGAGCTATGGCTACACCTTC. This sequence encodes CASSLSPSTGSYGYTF.

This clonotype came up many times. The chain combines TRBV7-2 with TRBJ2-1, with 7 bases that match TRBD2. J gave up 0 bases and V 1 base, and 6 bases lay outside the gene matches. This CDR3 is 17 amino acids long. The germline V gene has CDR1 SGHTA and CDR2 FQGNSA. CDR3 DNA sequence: TGTGCCAGCAGCTTAGGACCTAGCGGAGACTCCTACAATGAGCAGTTCTTC. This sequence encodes CASSLGPSGDSYNEQFF.

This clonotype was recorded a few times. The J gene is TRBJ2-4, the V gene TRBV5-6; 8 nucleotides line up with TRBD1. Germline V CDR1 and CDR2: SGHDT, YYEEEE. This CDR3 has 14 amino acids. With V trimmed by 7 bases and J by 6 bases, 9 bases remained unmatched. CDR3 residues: CASSSWDRINIQYF. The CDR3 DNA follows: TGTGCCAGCTCATCTTGGGACAGGATAAACATTCAGTACTTC.